The 21 T cell receptor beta chains below were found in one sample sequenced in a study of neurological immune-mediated disorders. TCRdb re-analysed the 5' RACE reads in MiXCR, keeping a single row per CDR3 protein. The sample lists approximately 74,000 distinct CDR3 sequences; less than 5.5% were seen once. Sequences were obtained from PBMCs. All receptors come from a man aged 18 to 29 with multiple sclerosis.

This clonotype has at least ten counts. CDR3 DNA sequence: TGTGCCAGCACCCCCGGGGGCGAGGATCAGCCCCAGCATTTT. This codes for CASTPGGEDQPQHF. V gene TRBV7-8 combines with J gene TRBJ1-5, with D possibly being TRBD1 (6 bases). Germline loops: CDR1 SGHVS, CDR2 FQNEAQ. CDR3 size: 14 residues. Trimming took 7 bases from V and 5 from J, leaving 15 bases between them.

This clonotype was observed at least ten times. The V and J genes are TRBV14 and TRBJ1-2, with unresolved D. Looked up from germline, CDR1 is SGHDN and CDR2 is FVKESK. Trimming removed 1 base at V and 5 bases at J, with 8 bases between. CDR3 length: 13 amino acids. The CDR3 nucleotides read TGTGCCAGCAGCCAAGTGGGCAGTTATGGCTACACCTTC. This translates into CASSQVGSYGYTF.

In this sample, this clonotype turned up many times. J is TRBJ2-7 and V is TRBV20-1; 14 nucleotides agree with TRBD2. Trimming removed 3 bases from V and 0 bases from J; junction bases left unmatched: 7. CDR1 DFQATT and CDR2 SNEGSKA come from the germline V gene (reference sequence). The length of the CDR3 is 17 residues. The CDR3 nucleotides read TGCAGTGCTAGGGGGACAGGGACTAGCGGGGGCTCCTACGAGCAGTACTTC. It translates to CSARGTGTSGGSYEQYF.

At least ten counts were recorded for this clonotype. CDR3 sequence: CSARQGASEQYF. CDR3 bases: TGCAGTGCTAGACAGGGGGCAAGCGAGCAGTACTTC. This chain connects TRBV20-1 to TRBJ2-7; 8 nucleotides align to TRBD1. V dropped 2 bases and J dropped 6; count of bases not matched to a gene: 3. The germline V gene has CDR1 DFQATT and CDR2 SNEGSKA (reference sequence). The CDR3 contains 12 residues.

A remark on this clonotype: Given a much more abundant clone one base away, this may be a read error. The chain uses TRBV7-7 and TRBJ2-3, with 8 bases fitting TRBD1. This CDR3 comprises 14 residues. CDR1 is SSHAT and CDR2 is FNYEAQ in the germline V gene (reference sequence). CDR3 in amino acids: CASSRTGTPDTQYF. CDR3 sequence (DNA): TGTGCTAGCTCCCGGACAGGGACCCCAGATACGCAGTATTTT.

In this sample, this clonotype turned up many times. The chain carries TRBV12-3 or TRBV12-4 and TRBJ2-3, with a possible D match to TRBD2 (5 bases). V was trimmed by 8 bases and J by 10 bases, leaving 7 bases between them. This CDR3 is built from 9 residues. The CDR3 here is CASGGSQYF. In nucleotides, the CDR3 is TGTGCCAGCGGAGGATCGCAGTATTTT.

This clonotype has a count of ten or more. This chain links TRBV5-5 with TRBJ2-7; no definite D call. Germline assignment: CDR1 SGHKS and CDR2 YYEKEE (reference sequence). Trimming stripped 1 base from V and 0 bases from J, with 11 bases between. The CDR3 consists of 15 residues. CDR3 region: CASSLSGFISYEQYF. In nucleotides, the CDR3 is TGTGCCAGCAGCTTGAGTGGGTTTATCTCCTACGAGCAGTACTTC. The whole variable domain, remainder taken from reference TRBV5-5 and TRBJ2-7, is DAGVTQSPTHLIKTRGQQVTLRCSPISGHKSVSWYQQVLGQGPQFIFQYYEKEERGRGNFPDRFSARQFPNYSSELNVNALLLGDSALYLCASSLSGFISYEQYFGPGTRLTVT.

This clonotype was found many times. The V gene is TRBV15, the J gene TRBJ2-7; D uncertain. This CDR3 region has 14 residues. V was cut by 3 bases and J by 3 bases, with 12 bases left in between. CDR1 LNHNV and CDR2 YYDKDF come from the germline V gene (reference sequence). The CDR3 coding sequence is TGTGCCACCAGCAGGGGATACATAGGCTACGAGCAGTACTTC. Translating gives CATSRGYIGYEQYF.

This clonotype was counted many times. The V gene is TRBV15, the J gene TRBJ1-2, with 9 bases identical to TRBD1. Unmatched junction bases numbered 14, after V lost 3 bases and J lost 3 bases. From germline, CDR1 is LNHNV and CDR2 YYDKDF (reference sequence). The CDR3 runs 18 residues. The CDR3 here is CATSRRNRQGERDYGYTF. The CDR3 nucleotides read TGTGCCACCAGCAGGAGGAATAGACAGGGGGAGAGAGACTATGGCTACACCTTC.

Many counts were recorded for this clonotype. V is TRBV9 and J is TRBJ2-1, with D perhaps matching TRBD2 (5 bases). The CDR3 consists of 14 residues. Germline loops: CDR1 SGDLS, CDR2 YYNGEE. The V end was cut by 2 bases, the J end by 8 bases, with 14 bases between. CDR3 sequence (DNA): TGTGCCAGCAGCGTCGAGGTAGCGAGACATGAGCAGTTCTTC. This encodes CASSVEVARHEQFF.

At least ten counts were recorded for this clonotype. This chain links TRBV6-5 with TRBJ2-1; 9 nucleotides agree with TRBD1. CDR1 is MNHEY and CDR2 is SVGAGI in the germline V gene. Trimming at V came to 0 bases and at J to 4 bases, leaving 4 bases not matched to a gene. This CDR3 is 16 amino acids long. The CDR3 coding sequence is TGTGCCAGCAGTTACTCCGGGACAGGGTTTTACAATGAGCAGTTCTTC. It specifies CASSYSGTGFYNEQFF.

This clonotype appeared many times. The genes are TRBV20-1 and TRBJ2-1; possibly TRBD1 or TRBD2 for D (5 bases each). CDR1 and CDR2 (germline): DFQATT, SNEGSKA (reference sequence). The CDR3 sequence is 16 residues long. V was cut by 5 bases and J by 0 bases, with 17 bases left in between. The CDR3 DNA sequence: TGCAGTGCTCCGGACATTAGCGCGGACTCCTACAATGAGCAGTTCTTC. Protein sequence: CSAPDISADSYNEQFF.

Many counts were recorded for this clonotype. The chain links TRBV28 to TRBJ2-2; no clear D gene. Germline-derived CDR1 and CDR2 are MDHEN and SYDVKM. Trimming removed 3 bases from V and 4 bases from J, with 9 bases in between. The CDR3 is made up of 14 amino acids. This CDR3 reads CASSFQAPTGELFF. As DNA, the CDR3 is TGTGCCAGCAGTTTTCAGGCCCCCACCGGGGAGCTGTTTTTT.

This clonotype was detected ten times or more. The chain links TRBV20-1 to TRBJ1-4; 11 bases map to TRBD1. CDR1 is DFQATT, CDR2 SNEGSKA, per germline (reference sequence). The CDR3 length is 19 residues. V lost 1 base, J lost 0 bases, and 10 bases stayed unmatched. The chain's CDR3 is CSARAIRTGQGATNEKLFF. The CDR3 DNA follows: TGCAGTGCTAGAGCGATCAGGACGGGACAGGGGGCAACTAATGAAAAACTGTTTTTT.

This clonotype has ten or more counts. The CDR3 nucleotides are TGTGCCAGCAGCAACGGACGGGGAGATGGCAATCAGCCCCAGCATTTT. Its protein product is CASSNGRGDGNQPQHF. The chain recombines TRBV7-9 with TRBJ1-5; no clear D gene. Trimming removed 5 bases from V and 2 bases from J, with 16 bases in between. There are 16 residues in the CDR3. Germline lookup yields CDR1 SEHNR and CDR2 FQNEAQ (reference sequence). Full variable domain (missing parts from reference TRBV7-9 and TRBJ1-5): DTGVSQNPRHKITKRGQNVTFRCDPISEHNRLYWYRQTLGQGPEFLTYFQNEAQLEKSRLLSDRFSAERPKGSFSTLEIQRTEQGDSAMYLCASSNGRGDGNQPQHFGDGTRLSIL.

Concerning this clonotype itself: The junction and the germline gene differ at one end; a read error may be behind it. This chain connects TRBV20-1 to TRBJ1-6, with D perhaps matching TRBD1 (5 bases). Germline V lookup: CDR1 DFQATT, CDR2 SNEGSKA (reference sequence). The CDR3 sequence is 17 residues long. This CDR3 reads CSARPSDTVEEDSPLNF. The CDR3 DNA follows: TGCAGTGCAAGACCTTCGGACACCGTTGAGGAAGATTCACCCCTCAACTTT.

The rearrangement joins TRBV7-6 to TRBJ2-2; 10 bases map to TRBD2. CDR3 size: 18 residues. Germline V gene lookup returns CDR1 SGHVS and CDR2 FNYEAQ. The V and J ends lost 5 bases and 3 bases, in that order; junction bases with no gene match: 12. The CDR3 region is CASSPGTSALTDTGELFF. The CDR3 DNA reads as TGTGCCAGCAGCCCAGGGACTAGCGCCCTGACGGACACCGGGGAGCTGTTTTTT.

This clonotype was found many times. The chain links TRBV6-4 to TRBJ2-3; 14 nucleotides line up with TRBD2. This CDR3 has 16 residues. V gave up 0 bases and J gave up 6 bases; unmatched junction bases: 2. The germline V gene encodes CDR1 MRHNA and CDR2 SNTAGT. The CDR3 nucleotides are TGTGCCAGCAGTGACTCGACTAGCGGGGGGGCCGATACGCAGTATTTT. Residues: CASSDSTSGGADTQYF.

This clonotype came up a few times. This may stem from a read error, because a much larger clone lies one nucleotide away. The V call is TRBV29-1, the J call TRBJ1-2, with D possibly matching TRBD1 (5 bases). The CDR3 is 13 residues long. Per germline, CDR1 SQVTM and CDR2 ANQGSEA. V gave up 6 bases and J gave up 4 bases, with 15 bases separating them. The DNA of the CDR3 is TGCAGCGTCTTAAGAAAGGGGAGCTATGGCTACACCTTC. Translation gives CSVLRKGSYGYTF.

This clonotype was recorded at least ten times. The V gene is TRBV7-3, the J gene TRBJ2-5; D unclear. The CDR3 sequence is 15 residues long. CDR1 is SGHTA and CDR2 is FQGTGA in the germline V gene. Trimming stripped 1 base from V and 2 bases from J, with 11 bases between. Here the CDR3 DNA reads TGTGCCAGCAGCTTAATGCGGCTAGATCAAGAGACCCAGTACTTC. Residues: CASSLMRLDQETQYF.

Ten or more counts support this clonotype. This rearrangement joins TRBV5-1 to TRBJ2-1; the match to TRBD2 covers 11 bases. In germline, CDR1 is SGHRS, CDR2 YFSETQ. The ends lost 0 bases at V and 10 bases at J; junction bases unmatched: 6. The CDR3 is made up of 15 amino acids. The CDR3 sequence is CASSLVAGGLGEQFF. In nucleotides, the CDR3 is TGCGCCAGCAGCTTGGTAGCGGGGGGGCTCGGGGAGCAGTTCTTC.